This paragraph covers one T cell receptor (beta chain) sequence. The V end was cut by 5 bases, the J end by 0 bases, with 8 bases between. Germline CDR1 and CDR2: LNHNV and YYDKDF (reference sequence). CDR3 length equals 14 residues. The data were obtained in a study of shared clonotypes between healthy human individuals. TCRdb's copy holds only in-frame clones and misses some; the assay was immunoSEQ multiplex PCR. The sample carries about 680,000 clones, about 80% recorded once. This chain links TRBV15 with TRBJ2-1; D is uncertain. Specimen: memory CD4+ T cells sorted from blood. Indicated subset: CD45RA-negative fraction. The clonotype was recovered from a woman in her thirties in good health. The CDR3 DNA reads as TGTGCCACCAGCCTCCGGAGCTCCTACAATGAGCAGTTCTTC. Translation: CATSLRSSYNEQFF.